This TCR beta chain was recovered during a study of molecular identifiers for immune sequencing clone quantification (dated 2018 in TCRdb). Background on the whole study: For a replicate experiment, RNA from roughly 20,000 or 100,000 naive CD8 T cells was divided into five aliquots, of which four were sequenced. CD8 T cells were used in a methods study to benchmark molecular-identifier clustering-based TCR repertoire sequencing (MIDCIRS) and TCR RNA copy counting. The research as a whole found: Clones above 20 RNA copies held over 99% of molecules in CMV-specific effector cells but under 1% in naive cells. When barcode sub-clustering was omitted, TCR diversity was inflated by chimeric consensus sequences, with chimeras reaching as high as 47%. Approximately 2.7 recovered TCR RNA copies per cell were obtained by modeling, versus about 9 by digital PCR, implying a capture efficiency of 25% to 30%. The naive libraries included spiked-in Jurkat TCR RNA (about nine copies' worth), and this Jurkat TCR RNA is not part of the donor repertoire. A single cell's worth of spiked-in Jurkat TCR RNA was reported detectable even among about 1.1 million naive CD8 T cells. Highly expanded clone sizes could be underestimated if identical TCR molecules share a barcode.

This clonotype was seen a few times. It has no known antigen specificity. No base quality values were provided; no much bigger clone lies one nucleotide off. Libraries of naive CD8 T cells were built from anywhere between roughly 20,000 and 1,100,000 sorted cells, with 10%, 30% or 50% of the purified RNA used. Naive CD8 T cells were FACS-sorted as CD8+CD4-CCR7+CD45RA+ on a BD FACSAria II into RLT Plus buffer. To test detection sensitivity, Jurkat RNA equal to fewer than 13 TCR copies was added to samples of about 20,000-1,100,000 naive CD8 T cells. CD8 T cells were enriched with RosetteSep CD8+ T Cell Enrichment Cocktail and Ficoll-Paque, followed by ACK red cell lysis. The CDR3 covers 14 residues, taking in both the cysteine and the phenylalanine. Left in the record is the CDR3 DNA by itself, 42 bases read in frame from the first base. V ends up 6 bases short and J 0 bases short, with an unmatched junction base count of 5. From the germline V gene, CDR1 is SQVTM and CDR2 is ANQGSEA.

Libraries were constructed by PCR. Sequencing used an Illumina HiSeq 4000. Preparation of bulk TCR libraries followed a previously described approach, with the TCR primers listed in Table S5. Total RNA was purified with the Qiagen AllPrep DNA/RNA kit. Before any analysis, reads coming from multiple sequencing runs of the same library were combined into one pool. As for the authors' bioinformatics: Only reads with exact TCR constant sequence were kept, trimmed to 150 nt, and grouped by their 12-nt molecular barcodes. Reads in each barcode group were sub-clustered using a 15% Levenshtein threshold, and a quality-weighted consensus sequence was built for each RNA molecule. Non-functional sequences were excluded, and lower-count sequences lying one edit away from another sequence were also excluded. On the basis of fitting two negative binomial distributions, barcode sub-clusters with fewer than 20% of the maximum read count were discarded. TCRdb handled the public reads itself, with Q25 trimming in fastp and clone calling in MiXCR, and kept productive beta chains. Rows are combined by CDR3 protein, so each entry shows the most common genes and DNA. The authors' filters were not applied to this entry. The sample table holds 60,000 to 70,000 distinct CDR3 sequences, of which 15% to 20% were seen once. Around 1.4% of the sample is held by the ten biggest clonotypes.

The chain was built from TRBV29-1 and TRBJ2-1; 7 bases in the middle match TRBD2. The clonotype comes from a human donor in good health. Some libraries in this study had Jurkat cell RNA spiked in. Sequencing input: naive CD8+ T cells from blood, with Jurkat cell RNA spiked in. The sample's cell subset or site label is to be understood as: FACS-sorted CD8+CD4-CCR7+CD45RA+ naive T cells. The sequenced DNA is TGCAGCGTGGGGGGGGTAAGCTCCTACAATGAGCAGTTCTTC. It encodes CSVGGVSSYNEQFF.